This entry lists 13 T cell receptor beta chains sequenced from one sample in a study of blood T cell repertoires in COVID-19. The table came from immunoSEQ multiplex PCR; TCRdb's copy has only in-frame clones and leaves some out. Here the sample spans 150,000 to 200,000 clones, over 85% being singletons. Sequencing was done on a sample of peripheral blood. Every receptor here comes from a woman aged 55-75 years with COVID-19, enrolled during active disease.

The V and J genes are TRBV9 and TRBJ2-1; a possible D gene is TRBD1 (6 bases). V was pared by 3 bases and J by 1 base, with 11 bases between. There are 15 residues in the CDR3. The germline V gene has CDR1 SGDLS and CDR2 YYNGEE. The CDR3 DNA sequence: TGTGCCAGCAGCGCCGGCGGACAGTCCTACAATGAGCAGTTCTTC. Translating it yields CASSAGGQSYNEQFF.

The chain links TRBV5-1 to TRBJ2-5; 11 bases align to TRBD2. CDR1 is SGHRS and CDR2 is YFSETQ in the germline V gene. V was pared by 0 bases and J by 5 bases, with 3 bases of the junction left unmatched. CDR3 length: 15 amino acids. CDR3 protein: CASSLVAGGDETQYF. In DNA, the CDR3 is TGCGCCAGCAGCTTGGTAGCGGGGGGGGACGAGACCCAGTACTTC.

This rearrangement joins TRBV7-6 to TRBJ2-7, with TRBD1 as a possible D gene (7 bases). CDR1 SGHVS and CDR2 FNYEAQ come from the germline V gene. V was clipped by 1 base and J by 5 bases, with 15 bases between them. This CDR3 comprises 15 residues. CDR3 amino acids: CASSLGGGQGDEQYF. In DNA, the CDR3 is TGTGCCAGCAGCTTAGGAGGAGGGCAGGGGGACGAGCAGTACTTC.

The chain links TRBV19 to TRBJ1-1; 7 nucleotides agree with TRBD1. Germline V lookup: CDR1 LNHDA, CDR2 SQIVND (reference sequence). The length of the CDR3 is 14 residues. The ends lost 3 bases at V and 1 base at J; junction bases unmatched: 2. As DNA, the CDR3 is TGTGCCAGTAGTATGGACAGGCCGAACACTGAAGCTTTCTTT. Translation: CASSMDRPNTEAFF.

CDR3 bases: TGTGCCAGCAGTTTATCGGAGTATGGCTACACCTTC. Translation gives CASSLSEYGYTF. V gene TRBV12-3 or TRBV12-4 combines with J gene TRBJ1-2; no clear D. The length of the CDR3 is 12 residues. V shed 2 bases and J shed 5 bases, with 6 bases lying between them.

The CDR3, as DNA: TGTGCCAGCTTAGAGACTAGCGGTTTGAAGACCCAGTACTTC. It specifies CASLETSGLKTQYF. V gene TRBV2 combines with J gene TRBJ2-5, with TRBD2 identical over 9 bases. Trimming at V came to 8 bases and at J to 6 bases, leaving 10 bases not matched to a gene. CDR1 and CDR2 (germline): SNHLY, FYNNEI. The CDR3 has 14 amino acids.

In DNA, the CDR3 is TGTGCCAGCAGGGACAGGGAATACAATCAGCCCCAGCATTTT. It specifies CASRDREYNQPQHF. V is TRBV6-5 and J is TRBJ1-5; the match to TRBD1 covers 8 bases. Trimming cost V 6 bases and J 3 bases; bases outside gene matches: 4. Germline V gene sequence: CDR1 MNHEY, CDR2 SVGAGI. The CDR3 is 14 amino acids.

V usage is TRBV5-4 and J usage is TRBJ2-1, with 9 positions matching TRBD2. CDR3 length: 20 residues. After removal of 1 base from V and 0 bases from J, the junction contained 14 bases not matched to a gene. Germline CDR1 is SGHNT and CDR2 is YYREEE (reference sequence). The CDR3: CASSLSRRLAGRSSYNEQFF. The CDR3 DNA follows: TGTGCCAGCAGCTTGAGCCGGAGGCTAGCGGGACGTAGCTCCTACAATGAGCAGTTCTTC.

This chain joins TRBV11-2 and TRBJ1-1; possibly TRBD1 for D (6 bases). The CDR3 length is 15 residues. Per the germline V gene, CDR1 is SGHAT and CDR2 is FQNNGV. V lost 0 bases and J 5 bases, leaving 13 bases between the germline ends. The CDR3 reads CASSLEGAGITEAFF. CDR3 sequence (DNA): TGTGCCAGCAGCTTAGAGGGGGCAGGGATAACTGAAGCTTTCTTT.

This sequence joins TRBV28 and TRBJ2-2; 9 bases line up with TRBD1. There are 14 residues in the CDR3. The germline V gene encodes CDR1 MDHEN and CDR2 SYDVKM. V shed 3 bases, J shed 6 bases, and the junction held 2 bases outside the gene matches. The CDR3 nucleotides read TGTGCCAGCAGTTTGGACAGGGGTGCCGGGGAGCTGTTTTTT. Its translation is CASSLDRGAGELFF.

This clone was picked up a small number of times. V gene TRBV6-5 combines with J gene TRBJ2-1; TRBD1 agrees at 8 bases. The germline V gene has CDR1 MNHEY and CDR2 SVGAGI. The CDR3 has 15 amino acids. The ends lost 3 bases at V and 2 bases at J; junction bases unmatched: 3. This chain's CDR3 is CASSYTGGPYNEQFF. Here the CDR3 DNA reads TGTGCCAGCAGTTATACAGGGGGTCCCTACAATGAGCAGTTCTTC.

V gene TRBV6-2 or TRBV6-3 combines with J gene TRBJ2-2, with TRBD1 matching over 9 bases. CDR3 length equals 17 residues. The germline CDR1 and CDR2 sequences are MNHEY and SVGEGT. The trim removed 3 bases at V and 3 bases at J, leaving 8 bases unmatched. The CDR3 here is CASSYSRQGGYTGELFF. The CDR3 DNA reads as TGTGCCAGCAGTTATTCTCGACAGGGGGGGTACACCGGGGAGCTGTTTTTT.

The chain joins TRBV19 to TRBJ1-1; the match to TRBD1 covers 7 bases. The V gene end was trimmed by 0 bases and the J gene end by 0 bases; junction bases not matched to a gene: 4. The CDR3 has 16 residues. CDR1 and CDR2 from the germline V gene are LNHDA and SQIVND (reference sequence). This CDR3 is CASSIDRTGMNTEAFF. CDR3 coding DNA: TGTGCCAGTAGTATAGACCGGACAGGAATGAACACTGAAGCTTTCTTT.